A selection of T cell receptor beta chains follows, all from one sample in a study of CD8 T cells in Susac syndrome. Using its own MiXCR run on the immunoSEQ multiplex PCR reads, TCRdb lists one record per CDR3 protein. The repertoire holds around 160,000 distinct CDR3 sequences, with more than 90% as singletons. Sequences were obtained from CD4+ T cells from PBMCs. Receptor source: a human donor in good health. The CDR3 runs from the conserved cysteine through the conserved F or W. The order of the fields is V gene, D gene, J gene, CDR3 protein, CDR3 DNA. The D gene is left open where the match is weak.

TRBV3-1	-	TRBJ2-7	CASTNQGEQYF	TGTGCCAGCACCAACCAAGGCGAGCAGTACTTC
TRBV6-5	-	TRBJ2-2	CASSYFAASNTGELFF	TGTGCCAGCAGTTACTTTGCGGCCTCGAACACCGGGGAGCTGTTTTTT
TRBV20-1	TRBD1	TRBJ2-1	CSAGPGTGRDEQFF	TGCAGTGCTGGACCCGGGACAGGGAGGGATGAGCAGTTCTTC
TRBV6-6	-	TRBJ1-5	CASSYAHSNQPQHF	TGTGCCAGCAGTTACGCACATAGCAATCAGCCCCAGCATTTT
TRBV24-1	TRBD2	TRBJ2-1	CATSDSSRGLAANNEQFF	TGTGCCACCAGTGATTCGAGTAGGGGACTAGCGGCCAACAATGAGCAGTTCTTC
TRBV29-1	-	TRBJ2-5	CSGKKDILETQYF	TGCAGCGGTAAAAAGGACATTCTGGAGACCCAGTACTTC
TRBV30	TRBD1	TRBJ2-7	CAWSAGQGASYEQYF	TGTGCCTGGAGTGCGGGACAGGGGGCCTCCTACGAGCAGTACTTC
TRBV20-1	TRBD1	TRBJ2-1	CSARVRTGNSYNEQFF	TGCAGTGCTAGAGTCCGGACAGGGAATTCCTACAATGAGCAGTTCTTC
TRBV20-1	TRBD2	TRBJ2-5	CSAGRAGGPMGTQYF	TGCAGTGCTGGAAGAGCGGGGGGACCAATGGGCACCCAGTACTTC
TRBV11-2	TRBD2	TRBJ2-5	CASSSLAGGETQYF	TGTGCCAGCAGCTCACTAGCGGGGGGGGAGACCCAGTACTTC
TRBV27	-	TRBJ1-1	CASLKQGNTEAFF	TGTGCCAGCCTTAAGCAGGGGAACACTGAAGCTTTCTTT
TRBV27	-	TRBJ2-3	CASSRWQGLRPTDTQYF	TGTGCCAGCAGCCGTTGGCAGGGGCTCCGTCCTACGGATACGCAGTATTTT
TRBV15	-	TRBJ1-2	CATSTAGRANYGYTF	TGTGCCACCAGCACCGCTGGCAGGGCCAACTATGGCTACACCTTC
TRBV24-1	-	TRBJ2-1	CATSDFWNNEQFF	TGTGCCACCAGTGATTTTTGGAACAATGAGCAGTTCTTC
TRBV20-1	TRBD2	TRBJ2-5	CSASPSGGYGKTQYF	TGCAGTGCTAGTCCTAGCGGGGGCTACGGGAAGACCCAGTACTTC
TRBV4-2	TRBD1	TRBJ1-1	CASSQASGQGRAEAFF	TGTGCCAGCAGCCAGGCTTCGGGACAGGGGAGGGCTGAAGCTTTCTTT
TRBV30	-	TRBJ1-6	CAWSEGAGVASPLHF	TGTGCCTGGAGTGAAGGAGCAGGGGTTGCTTCACCCCTCCACTTT
TRBV20-1	TRBD1	TRBJ2-3	CSARAQGSSDTQYF	TGCAGTGCTAGAGCACAGGGGAGCTCAGATACGCAGTATTTT
TRBV20-1	-	TRBJ1-2	CSAQTLSGYTF	TGCAGTGCCCAGACACTTTCTGGCTACACCTTC
TRBV12-3/TRBV12-4	-	TRBJ1-4	CASRRAGEFEKLFF	TGTGCCAGCAGGAGAGCAGGGGAGTTTGAAAAACTGTTTTTT
TRBV20-1	TRBD1	TRBJ1-2	CSASTGASNYGYTF	TGCAGTGCAAGCACAGGGGCCAGCAACTATGGCTACACCTTC
TRBV9	TRBD1	TRBJ1-2	CASTTGLEGYTF	TGTGCCAGCACGACAGGGTTGGAGGGCTACACCTTC
TRBV7-9	-	TRBJ1-2	CASSLASRPVYGYTF	TGTGCCAGCAGCTTAGCATCCAGGCCGGTCTATGGCTACACCTTC
TRBV29-1	-	TRBJ1-2	CSVEGGGYTF	TGCAGCGTTGAAGGGGGCGGCTACACCTTC
TRBV19	TRBD2	TRBJ2-3	CASRGLGVDTQYF	TGTGCCAGCCGGGGACTAGGAGTAGATACGCAGTATTTT
TRBV6-1	-	TRBJ1-6	CASSKMTLSPLHF	TGTGCCAGCAGTAAGATGACTCTTTCACCCCTCCACTTT
TRBV28	-	TRBJ2-7	CASSFIGFYEQYF	TGTGCCAGCAGTTTTATCGGGTTCTACGAGCAGTACTTC